The 30 T cell receptor beta chains given below trace back to one sample, sequenced in a study of identifying expanded T cells in peripheral blood. Sequencing was performed with immunoSEQ multiplex PCR; in TCRdb, only in-frame clones are kept and a portion is missing. The sample contains 100,000 to 150,000 clones, 75% to 90% of which appear only once. Sequencing used blood. The source of these receptors is a person between 18 and 75 years old in good health.

This clone was picked up a small number of times. The chain employs TRBV15 and TRBJ1-3; TRBD1 might be the D (5 bases). V was trimmed by 0 bases and J by 7 bases, leaving 7 bases between them. The CDR3 length is 13 residues. The V gene's germline CDR1 is LNHNV and CDR2 YYDKDF (reference sequence). The DNA for the CDR3 is TGTGCCACCAGCAGAGATCGGGGGAACACCATATATTTT. It specifies CATSRDRGNTIYF. The full variable domain, completed using reference TRBV15 and TRBJ1-3, is DAMVIQNPRYQVTQFGKPVTLSCSQTLNHNVMYWYQQKSSQAPKLLFHYYDKDFNNEADTPDNFQSRRPNTSFCFLDIRSPGLGDTAMYLCATSRDRGNTIYFGEGSWLTVV.

This clone occurred a few times. The chain links TRBV27 to TRBJ1-2, with D perhaps TRBD1 (6 bases). The CDR3 covers 16 residues. V lost 9 bases, J lost 0 bases, and 20 bases lay in between. The germline V gene encodes CDR1 MNHEY and CDR2 SMNVEV (reference sequence). The CDR3: CARKKQGLPTNYGYTF. As DNA, the CDR3 is TGTGCCAGGAAAAAACAGGGCCTGCCTACTAACTATGGCTACACCTTC.

The rearrangement joins TRBV11-2 to TRBJ2-7; D is uncertain. The CDR3 loop spans 14 amino acids. Germline V gives CDR1 SGHAT, CDR2 FQNNGV. The germline V and J ends were trimmed by 2 bases and 5 bases, with 13 bases remaining between them. The CDR3 loop reads CASSLRHGPDEQYF. The CDR3 DNA reads as TGTGCCAGCAGCTTAAGGCACGGACCCGACGAGCAGTACTTC.

Remarks on this clone: At one end, the junction sequence differs from germline, possibly due to a read error. The V and J genes are TRBV11-2 and TRBJ1-1; D is unclear. Germline V gene lookup returns CDR1 SGHAT and CDR2 FQNNGV. This CDR3 contains 17 residues. For the CDR3, the DNA is TGCGCCAGCAGCTTCTTAACCGGGCCATCCCACACTGGTGAAGCTTTCTTT. Its protein product is CASSFLTGPSHTGEAFF.

CDR3 coding DNA: TGTGCCAGCACCCTTATTGGCGTTAACACTGAAGCTTTCTTT. Translated: CASTLIGVNTEAFF. The V call is TRBV5-6, the J call TRBJ1-1; no clear D gene. The V gene lost 6 bases and the J gene lost 2 bases, with 14 bases spanning the gap. In germline, CDR1 is SGHDT, CDR2 YYEEEE. The CDR3 runs 14 residues.

As to this clone: Other DNA sequences in the same sample also yield this CDR3. The chain carries TRBV5-1 and TRBJ2-7, with 12 bases matching TRBD2. V lost 0 bases and J lost 3; bases outside the gene matches: 4. The CDR3 extends over 16 amino acids. The germline CDR1 and CDR2 sequences are SGHRS and YFSETQ. The DNA of the CDR3 is TGCGCCAGCAGCTTGGCTGGACTAGCGGGGCTCTACGAGCAGTACTTC. Encoded protein: CASSLAGLAGLYEQYF.

As to this clone: The junction shows a germline mismatch at one end, possibly a read error. The genes are TRBV15 and TRBJ1-2; 9 bases agree with TRBD1. The germline gives CDR1 LNHNV, CDR2 YYDKDF (reference sequence). The CDR3 is made up of 14 amino acids. The CDR3 loop reads CATSRDRGPYRYTF. CDR3 sequence (DNA): TGTGCCACCAGCAGGGACAGGGGCCCCTATCGCTACACCTTC.

The chain is built from TRBV5-4 and TRBJ1-5; D is undetermined. The V and J ends lost 0 bases and 0 bases respectively, with 10 bases between them. Germline CDR1 is SGHNT and CDR2 is YYREEE (reference sequence). The CDR3 has 16 residues. The CDR3 DNA follows: TGTGCCAGCAGCTTGGGTCCGGGATATAGCAATCAGCCCCAGCATTTT. Its protein product is CASSLGPGYSNQPQHF.

This clone was seen just once. The rearrangement joins TRBV19 to TRBJ1-6; D is possibly TRBD1 (5 bases). Looked up from germline, CDR1 is LNHDA and CDR2 is SQIVND (reference sequence). V was clipped by 3 bases and J by 9 bases, with 18 bases between them. The CDR3 runs 16 residues. The CDR3 here is CASSISPGPGGSPLHF. As DNA, the CDR3 is TGTGCCAGTAGTATCTCGCCGGGGCCGGGGGGTTCACCCCTCCACTTT. The variable domain in full, completed from reference TRBV19 and TRBJ1-6, reads DGGITQSPKYLFRKEGQNVTLSCEQNLNHDAMYWYRQDPGQGLRLIYYSQIVNDFQKGDIAEGYSVSREKKESFPLTVTSAQKNPTAFYLCASSISPGPGGSPLHFGNGTRLTVT.

The J gene is TRBJ2-7, the V gene TRBV13, with a weak D call TRBD2 (6 bases). This CDR3 contains 14 residues. The V end lost 5 bases, the J end lost 4 bases, and 15 bases lay between the germline ends. Per germline, CDR1 PRHDT and CDR2 FYEKMQ (reference sequence). The CDR3 region has the DNA TGTGCCAGCAGCCCGAGACTAGGGCGGTACGAGCAGTACTTC. This encodes CASSPRLGRYEQYF. The entire variable domain, with the rest obtained from reference TRBV13 and TRBJ2-7, is as follows: AAGVIQSPRHLIKEKRETATLKCYPIPRHDTVYWYQQGPGQDPQFLISFYEKMQSDKGSIPDRFSAQQFSDYHSELNMSSLELGDSALYFCASSPRLGRYEQYFGPGTRLTVT.

This clone is a singleton in its sample. The genes are TRBV2 and TRBJ2-7; D unclear. The CDR3 spans 11 residues. Trimming stripped 6 bases from V and 6 bases from J, with 9 bases between. Germline V CDR1 and CDR2: SNHLY, FYNNEI. The CDR3 is CASRPRAEQYF. DNA for the CDR3: TGTGCCAGCAGACCAAGGGCCGAGCAGTACTTC.

This clone was seen only once. The J gene is TRBJ2-1, the V gene TRBV19, with 12 bases aligning to TRBD2. Germline V gives CDR1 LNHDA, CDR2 SQIVND (reference sequence). This CDR3 spans 15 amino acids. Losses at the gene ends were 7 bases for V and 8 bases for J; bases not matched to a gene: 9. CDR3 residues: CASTSTSGGFDEQFF. Here the CDR3 DNA reads TGTGCCAGTACTTCGACTAGCGGGGGTTTTGATGAGCAGTTCTTC.

V is TRBV5-1 and J is TRBJ2-1; 8 bases agree with TRBD2. J was trimmed by 5 bases and V by 6 bases; bases with no gene match: 10. The CDR3 has 15 amino acids. The V gene's germline CDR1 is SGHRS and CDR2 YFSETQ. CDR3 bases: TGCGCCAGCACCATAGCGGGACGATTGGACAATGAGCAGTTCTTC. Translation: CASTIAGRLDNEQFF. Full variable domain (rest looked up from reference TRBV5-1 and TRBJ2-1): KAGVTQTPRYLIKTRGQQVTLSCSPISGHRSVSWYQQTPGQGLQFLFEYFSETQRNKGNFPGRFSGRQFSNSRSEMNVSTLELGDSALYLCASTIAGRLDNEQFFGPGTRLTVL.

V is TRBV28 and J is TRBJ1-2; TRBD1 might be the D (6 bases). The germline gives CDR1 MDHEN, CDR2 SYDVKM. V gave up 2 bases and J gave up 10 bases, with 11 bases separating them. The CDR3 length is 12 residues. The CDR3 DNA reads as TGTGCCAGCAGTTTACAGGGGCGGGACTACACCTTC. Amino acid sequence: CASSLQGRDYTF.

The chain carries TRBV27 and TRBJ2-5; maybe TRBD2 (5 bases). From germline, CDR1 is MNHEY and CDR2 SMNVEV (reference sequence). This CDR3 is built from 16 residues. The V gene lost 0 bases and the J gene lost 5 bases, with 16 bases spanning the gap. The CDR3 DNA is TGTGCCAGCAGTTTATCTTCCTCCTTCGGGGTCGAGACCCAGTACTTC. Protein: CASSLSSSFGVETQYF.

CDR3 residues: CASRQAGRGLSYEQYF. CDR3 DNA: TGTGCCAGCCGACAAGCGGGACGAGGTCTCTCCTACGAGCAGTACTTC. This rearrangement joins TRBV11-2 to TRBJ2-7, with 7 bases aligning to TRBD2. V lost 8 bases and J lost 0; bases outside the gene matches: 13. Germline values: CDR1 SGHAT, CDR2 FQNNGV. The CDR3 has 16 amino acids.

The chain joins TRBV18 to TRBJ2-1, with TRBD2 matching over 9 bases. The germline CDR1 and CDR2 sequences are KGHSH and LQKENI. This CDR3 is 16 amino acids long. The V segment lost 4 bases and the J segment 5 bases; nucleotides outside the gene matches: 9. CDR3: CASSRDSGGLHNEQFF. CDR3 nucleotides: TGTGCCAGCTCACGGGATAGCGGGGGCCTCCACAATGAGCAGTTCTTC.

The chain combines TRBV11-2 with TRBJ2-7; TRBD2 matches at 7 bases. This CDR3 region has 16 residues. Unmatched junction bases numbered 12, after V lost 5 bases and J lost 2 bases. CDR1 SGHAT and CDR2 FQNNGV come from the germline V gene. The CDR3 sequence is CASSTLGEGEAYEQYF. CDR3 nucleotide sequence: TGTGCCAGCAGCACCCTGGGGGAGGGTGAAGCCTACGAGCAGTACTTC.

The J gene is TRBJ2-7, the V gene TRBV7-9, with 11 bases aligning to TRBD2. The germline V gene has CDR1 SEHNR and CDR2 FQNEAQ (reference sequence). V lost 1 base and J lost 2; bases outside the gene matches: 4. The CDR3 is made up of 16 amino acids. The DNA of the CDR3 is TGTGCCAGCAGCTTAGTGGGGACTAGCGGAGCCTACGAGCAGTACTTC. It specifies CASSLVGTSGAYEQYF. Complete variable domain (other parts from reference TRBV7-9 and TRBJ2-7): DTGVSQNPRHKITKRGQNVTFRCDPISEHNRLYWYRQTLGQGPEFLTYFQNEAQLEKSRLLSDRFSAERPKGSFSTLEIQRTEQGDSAMYLCASSLVGTSGAYEQYFGPGTRLTVT.

This clone was recorded once. This rearrangement joins TRBV7-9 to TRBJ1-1; TRBD1 is a possible D gene (5 bases). This CDR3 region has 16 residues. Per germline, CDR1 SEHNR and CDR2 FQNEAQ (reference sequence). V gave up 11 bases and J gave up 0 bases, with 22 bases separating them. DNA of the CDR3: TGTGCCGGAAGTCTAGGGGTAAACCTTATGAACACTGAAGCTTTCTTT. Translated: CAGSLGVNLMNTEAFF. The entire variable domain, with the rest obtained from reference TRBV7-9 and TRBJ1-1, is as follows: DTGVSQNPRHKITKRGQNVTFRCDPISEHNRLYWYRQTLGQGPEFLTYFQNEAQLEKSRLLSDRFSAERPKGSFSTLEIQRTEQGDSAMYLCAGSLGVNLMNTEAFFGQGTRLTVV.

This chain connects TRBV19 to TRBJ2-2; D remains ambiguous. Germline V gene lookup returns CDR1 LNHDA and CDR2 SQIVND (reference sequence). Deletions cut 6 bases from V and 6 bases from J, with 17 bases between. CDR3 length equals 15 residues. This chain's CDR3 is CASRYLESGAGELFF. CDR3 DNA sequence: TGTGCCAGTAGGTACCTAGAAAGTGGGGCCGGGGAGCTGTTTTTT.

This chain uses TRBV5-4 with TRBJ1-4; D gene uncertain. Trimming took 0 bases from V and 5 from J, leaving 11 bases between them. The CDR3 spans 15 residues. The germline gives CDR1 SGHNT, CDR2 YYREEE (reference sequence). The CDR3 protein is CASSLANQKNEKLFF. The CDR3 bases are TGTGCCAGCAGCTTGGCCAATCAGAAGAATGAAAAACTGTTTTTT.

The chain carries TRBV6-1 and TRBJ1-2; 7 nucleotides match TRBD1. The germline CDR1 and CDR2 sequences are MNHNS and SASEGT. The V gene end was trimmed by 2 bases and the J gene end by 4 bases; junction bases not matched to a gene: 7. CDR3 length: 15 residues. Here the CDR3 reads CASSERFGTAYGYTF. CDR3 DNA: TGTGCCAGCAGTGAAAGATTTGGGACAGCCTATGGCTACACCTTC.

The V gene is TRBV2, the J gene TRBJ2-1, with 8 bases matching TRBD1. This CDR3 is built from 11 residues. V was clipped by 8 bases and J by 12 bases; unmatched bases: 6. Germline V gene data show CDR1 as SNHLY and CDR2 as FYNNEI. DNA for the CDR3: TGTGCCAGCGGGGAGGACAGGGCGCAGTTCTTC. It specifies CASGEDRAQFF.

The chain has TRBV28 and TRBJ2-7, with 7 bases identical to TRBD1. The V segment lost 2 bases and the J segment 5 bases; nucleotides outside the gene matches: 3. This CDR3 has 13 amino acids. Germline-derived CDR1 and CDR2 are MDHEN and SYDVKM. The CDR3 nucleotides are TGTGCCAGCAGTTTAGGGACAGTCCACGAGCAGTACTTC. Its translation: CASSLGTVHEQYF. Using reference TRBV28 and TRBJ2-7 for the parts outside the CDR3, the full variable domain is DVKVTQSSRYLVKRTGEKVFLECVQDMDHENMFWYRQDPGLGLRLIYFSYDVKMKEKGDIPEGYSVSREKKERFSLILESASTNQTSMYLCASSLGTVHEQYFGPGTRLTVT.

This clone was observed a few times. The J gene is TRBJ2-7, the V gene TRBV6-1; D perhaps matches TRBD1 (6 bases). This CDR3 is built from 12 residues. The V end was cut by 7 bases, the J end by 1 base, with 8 bases between. Germline values: CDR1 MNHNS, CDR2 SASEGT. CDR3 region: CASNQGSYEQYF. The CDR3 DNA reads TGTGCCAGCAATCAGGGGTCCTACGAGCAGTACTTC.

J is TRBJ1-2 and V is TRBV27; 7 positions match TRBD1. The germline V gene has CDR1 MNHEY and CDR2 SMNVEV (reference sequence). The CDR3 covers 15 residues. V was clipped by 6 bases and J by 4 bases; unmatched bases: 11. This CDR3 reads CASSFRQGESYGYTF. In nucleotides, the CDR3 is TGTGCCAGCAGCTTTAGACAGGGAGAATCCTATGGCTACACCTTC.

This clone was seen only once. The chain uses TRBV18 and TRBJ2-1, with D possibly matching TRBD2 (6 bases). The germline CDR1 and CDR2 sequences are KGHSH and LQKENI. Trimming removed 3 bases at V and 8 bases at J, with 14 bases between. The CDR3 is 14 amino acids. For the CDR3, the DNA is TGTGCCAGCTCACCGACACTAGCAGGCGATGAGCAGTTCTTC. Its protein is CASSPTLAGDEQFF.

The chain combines TRBV4-3 with TRBJ2-1; D unclear. The CDR3 loop spans 14 amino acids. V gave up 0 bases and J gave up 5 bases, with 8 bases separating them. CDR1 and CDR2 from the germline V gene are LGHNA and YSLEER. The CDR3 protein is CASSQEEADNEQFF. DNA for the CDR3: TGCGCCAGCAGCCAAGAGGAAGCAGACAATGAGCAGTTCTTC.

This clone is a singleton in its sample. J is TRBJ2-7 and V is TRBV7-8; D ambiguous. This CDR3 comprises 12 residues. Germline values: CDR1 SGHVS, CDR2 FQNEAQ. V shed 1 base and J shed 2 bases, with 3 bases lying between them. CDR3 bases: TGTGCCAGCAGCTTAGGAGCCTACGAGCAGTACTTC. Residues: CASSLGAYEQYF.